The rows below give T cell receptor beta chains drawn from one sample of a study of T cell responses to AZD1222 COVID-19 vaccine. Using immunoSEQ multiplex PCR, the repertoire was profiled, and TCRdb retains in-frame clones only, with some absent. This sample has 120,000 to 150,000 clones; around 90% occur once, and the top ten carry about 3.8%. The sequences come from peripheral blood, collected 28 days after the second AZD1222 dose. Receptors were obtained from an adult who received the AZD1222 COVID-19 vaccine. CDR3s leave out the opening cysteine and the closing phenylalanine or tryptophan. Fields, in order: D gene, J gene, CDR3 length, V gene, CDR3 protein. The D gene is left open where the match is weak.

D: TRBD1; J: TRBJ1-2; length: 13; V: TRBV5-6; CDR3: ASSLVSDRDYGYT
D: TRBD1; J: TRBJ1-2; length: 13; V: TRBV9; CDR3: ASSGLTGMIYGYT
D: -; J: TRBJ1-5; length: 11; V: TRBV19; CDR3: ASSSPGFQPQH
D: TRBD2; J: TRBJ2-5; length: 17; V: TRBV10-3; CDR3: AISESRTSGGRSQETQY
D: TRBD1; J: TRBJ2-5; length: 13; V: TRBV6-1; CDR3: ASSESQGDQETQY
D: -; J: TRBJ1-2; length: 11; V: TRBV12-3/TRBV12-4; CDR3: ASSPARAYGYT
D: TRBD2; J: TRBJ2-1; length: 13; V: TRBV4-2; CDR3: ASSQGGGAHNEQF
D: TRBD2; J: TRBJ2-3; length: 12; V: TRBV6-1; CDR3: ASREAGDADTQY
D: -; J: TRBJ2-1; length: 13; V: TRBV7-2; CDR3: ASSPGVLAAQEQF
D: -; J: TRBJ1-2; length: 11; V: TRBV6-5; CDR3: ATKKGDIYGYT
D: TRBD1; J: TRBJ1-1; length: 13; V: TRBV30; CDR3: ASRVTTGLGTEAF
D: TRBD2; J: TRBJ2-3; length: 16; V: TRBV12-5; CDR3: ASGLVEGLAGSTDTQY
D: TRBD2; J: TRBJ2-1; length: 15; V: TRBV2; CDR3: ASSEALLAGAWNEQF
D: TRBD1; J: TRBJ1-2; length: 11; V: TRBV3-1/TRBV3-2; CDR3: ASSQGGQRGYT
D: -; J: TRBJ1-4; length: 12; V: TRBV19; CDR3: ASSIHGNNEKLF
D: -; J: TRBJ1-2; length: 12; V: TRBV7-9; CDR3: ASSLEGQPFGYA
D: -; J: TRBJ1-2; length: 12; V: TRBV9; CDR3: ASSVASLSYGYT
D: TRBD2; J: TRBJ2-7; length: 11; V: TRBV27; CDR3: ASRAGGEGEQY
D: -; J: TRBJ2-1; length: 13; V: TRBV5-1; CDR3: ASSTTVGSYNEQF
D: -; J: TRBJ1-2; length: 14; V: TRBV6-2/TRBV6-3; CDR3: ASSYSGLPGSYGYT
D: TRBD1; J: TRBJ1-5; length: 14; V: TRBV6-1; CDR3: ASSEIGTGGNQPQH
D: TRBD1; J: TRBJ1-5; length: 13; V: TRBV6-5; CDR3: ASSLPTGGNQPQH
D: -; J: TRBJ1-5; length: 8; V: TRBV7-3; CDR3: ASRNQPQH
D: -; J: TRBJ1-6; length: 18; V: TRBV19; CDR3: ASSMGVGTANSRPSSPLH
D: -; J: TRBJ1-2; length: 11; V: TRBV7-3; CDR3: ASSLSGLDGYT
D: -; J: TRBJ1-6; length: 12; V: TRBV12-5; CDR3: ASGPQGSNSPLH
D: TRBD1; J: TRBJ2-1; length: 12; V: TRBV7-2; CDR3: ASSIFSDRDEQF
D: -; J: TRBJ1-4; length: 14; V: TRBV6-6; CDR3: ASSTGRQVPNEKLF
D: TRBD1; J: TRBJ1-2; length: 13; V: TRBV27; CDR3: ASSLSTGGGAGYT
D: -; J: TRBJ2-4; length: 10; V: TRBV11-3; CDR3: ASSDLLDIQY
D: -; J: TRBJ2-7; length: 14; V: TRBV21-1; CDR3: ASSKSLRDRADEQY
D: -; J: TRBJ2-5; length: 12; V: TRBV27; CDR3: ASSLLGTIETQY
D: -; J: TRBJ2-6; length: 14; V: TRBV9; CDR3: ASSVGGELGANVLT
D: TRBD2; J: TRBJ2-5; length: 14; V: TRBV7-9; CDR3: ASSATSGGGVETQY
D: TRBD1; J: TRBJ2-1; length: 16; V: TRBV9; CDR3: ASSARRSPGGASIEQF
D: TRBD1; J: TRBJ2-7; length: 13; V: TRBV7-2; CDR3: ASSYSGTANYEQY
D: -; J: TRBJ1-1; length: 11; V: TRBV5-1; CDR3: ASSWYGESEAF
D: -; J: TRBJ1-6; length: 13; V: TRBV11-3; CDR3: ASSLGGSLGVSLH
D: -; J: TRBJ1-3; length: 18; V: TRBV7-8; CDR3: ASSPTSGIRPISSGNTIY
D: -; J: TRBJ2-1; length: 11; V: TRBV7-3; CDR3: ASSLTRGNEQF
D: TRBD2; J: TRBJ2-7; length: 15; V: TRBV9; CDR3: ASSGGPLREASYEQY
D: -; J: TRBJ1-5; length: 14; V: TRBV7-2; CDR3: ASSPSVQGVNQPQH
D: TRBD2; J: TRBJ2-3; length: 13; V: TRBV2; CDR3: ASRNQRGRTDTQY
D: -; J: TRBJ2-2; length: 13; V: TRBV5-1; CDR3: ASSLVSGGFGELF
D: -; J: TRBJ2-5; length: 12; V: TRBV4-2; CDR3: ASSQGFGGETQY
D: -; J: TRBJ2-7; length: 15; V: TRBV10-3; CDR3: AISKSQRGQGTYEQY
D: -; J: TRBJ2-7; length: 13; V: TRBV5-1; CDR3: ASSLGRGVPYEQY
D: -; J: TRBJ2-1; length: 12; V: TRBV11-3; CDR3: ASSPGGANNEQF
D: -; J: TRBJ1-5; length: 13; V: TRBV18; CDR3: ASSPETGFNQPQH
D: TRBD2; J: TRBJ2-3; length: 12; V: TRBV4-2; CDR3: ASSQASGLQEQY
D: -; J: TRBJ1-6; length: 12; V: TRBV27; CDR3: ASSLTGYNSPLH
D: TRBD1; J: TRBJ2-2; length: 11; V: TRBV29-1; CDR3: SVARGLTGELF
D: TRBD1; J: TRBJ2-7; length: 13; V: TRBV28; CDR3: ASTPPDRGTYEQY